Sequencing of this T cell receptor beta chain was carried out in a study of blood T cell repertoires in COVID-19. Study overall: COVID-19 samples collected from the United States, Italy and Spain covered acute and convalescent phases. PBMCs, B-cell-depleted T cells, or T cells provided the cDNA or gDNA that made up the material.

V was trimmed by 6 bases and J by 4 bases, leaving 8 bases between them. The CDR3 covers 12 residues. The V gene's germline CDR1 is LNHDA and CDR2 SQIVND (reference sequence). Per the study methods: Estimated nucleated cell counts came from reference gene primer amplification. TCRdb's copy holds only in-frame clones and misses some; the assay was immunoSEQ multiplex PCR. The V and J calls and clone size were taken over from that table, and D and trimming were inferred from the DNA. This sample carries fewer than 200,000 clones, around 89% of them seen once, and the ten largest clones take about 2.1%.

This clonotype originated in a man between 45 and 60 years old who had recovered from COVID-19. Sequencing used peripheral blood. The chain recombines TRBV19 with TRBJ2-3; D is unclear. CDR3 loop: CASSNRADTQYF. CDR3 sequence (DNA): TGTGCCAGTAGCAATCGAGCAGATACGCAGTATTTT.